The rows below give T cell receptor beta chains drawn from one sample of a study of shared clonotypes between healthy human individuals. Using immunoSEQ multiplex PCR, the repertoire was profiled, and TCRdb retains in-frame clones only, with some absent. Of about 1.5 million clones in the sample, 95% to 99% are singletons; the top ten hold roughly 0.4%. The sequencing input was naive CD4+ T cells sorted from blood. Receptors originate from a man in his thirties or forties in good health. The CDR3 runs from the conserved cysteine through the conserved F or W.

V	CDR3
TRBV29-1	CSVLQGAYYTNTEAFF
TRBV2	CASSRDGLGEAFF
TRBV11-2	CASSLGTSGGSDTQYF
TRBV28	CASSLSEAPKETQYF
TRBV7-2	CASSQQPRGRSGNTIYF
TRBV7-9	CAIAPREGNTEAFF
TRBV29-1	CSVDGGYEQYF
TRBV18	CASSYRDRVQNTEAFF
TRBV14	CASSQVTGSTDTQYF
TRBV15	CATSRETGTGYEKLFF
TRBV28	CASSLFPGVGYTF
TRBV10-3	CASRQSIAKNIQYF
TRBV7-9	CASSHSGRGLDTQYF
TRBV27	CASSLSGPRINYGYTF
TRBV5-1	CASSGGGTSREQYF
TRBV5-4	CASSSAAGGDSRETQYF
TRBV19	CASSSHRDRGYGYTF
TRBV5-4	CASSLALGDQETQYF
TRBV6-5	CASSLAGNTGELFF
TRBV28	CASSLPSGSSSYEQYF
TRBV25-1	CASSWGGIHTDTQYF
TRBV6-1	CASSEGVRDRGRETQYF
TRBV9	CASSAAGTSSYNEQFF
TRBV10-1	CASSVGDTQYF
TRBV10-2	CASSPRESTDTQYF
TRBV5-6	CASSLQGGTEAFF
TRBV27	CASSPPPGLAGGYEQYF
TRBV29-1	CSVTGQPNYGYTF
TRBV9	CASSVGPRNSGNTIYF
TRBV18	CASSPRQGVTEAFF
TRBV19	CASSIAEGGSETQYF
TRBV7-9	CASSRGSQETQYF
TRBV9	CASSGDIRNYGYTF
TRBV6-4	CASSGTGGNYGYTF
TRBV5-1	CASSIVGAGNTIYF
TRBV6-5	CASTDPGDTIYF
TRBV5-1	CASSLRGRTYNEQFF
TRBV28	CASSLRVGELFF
TRBV29-1	CSVVSPAGGVNEQYF